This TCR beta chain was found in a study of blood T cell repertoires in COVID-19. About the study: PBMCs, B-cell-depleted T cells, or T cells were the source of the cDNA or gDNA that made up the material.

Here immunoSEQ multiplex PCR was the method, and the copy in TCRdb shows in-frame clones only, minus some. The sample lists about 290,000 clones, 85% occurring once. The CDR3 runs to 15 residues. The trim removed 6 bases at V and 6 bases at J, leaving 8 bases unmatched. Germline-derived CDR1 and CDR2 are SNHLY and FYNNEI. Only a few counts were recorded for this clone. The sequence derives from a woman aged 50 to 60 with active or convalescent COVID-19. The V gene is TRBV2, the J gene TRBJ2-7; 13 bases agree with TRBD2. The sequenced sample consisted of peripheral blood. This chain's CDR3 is CASSRGLAGVREQYF. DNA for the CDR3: TGTGCCAGCAGCCGAGGACTAGCGGGAGTTCGCGAGCAGTACTTC.